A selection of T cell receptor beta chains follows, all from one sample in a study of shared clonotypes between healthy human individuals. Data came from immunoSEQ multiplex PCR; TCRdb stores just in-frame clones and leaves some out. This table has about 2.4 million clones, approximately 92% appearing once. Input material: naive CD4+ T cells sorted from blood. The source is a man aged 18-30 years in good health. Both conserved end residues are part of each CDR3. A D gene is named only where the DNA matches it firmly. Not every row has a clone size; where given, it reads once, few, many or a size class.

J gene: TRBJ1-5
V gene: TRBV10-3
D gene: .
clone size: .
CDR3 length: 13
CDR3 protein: CAISDGGNQPQHF
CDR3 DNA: TGTGCCATCAGTGACGGAGGCAATCAGCCCCAGCATTTT

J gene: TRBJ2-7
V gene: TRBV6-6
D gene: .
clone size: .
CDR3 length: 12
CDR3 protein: CASSPIAYEQYF
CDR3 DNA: TGTGCCAGCAGTCCCATCGCGTACGAGCAGTACTTC

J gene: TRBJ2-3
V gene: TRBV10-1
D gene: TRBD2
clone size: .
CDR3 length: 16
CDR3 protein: CASSEEPSGGGDTQYF
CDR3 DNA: TGCGCCAGCAGTGAGGAACCTAGCGGGGGTGGAGATACGCAGTATTTT

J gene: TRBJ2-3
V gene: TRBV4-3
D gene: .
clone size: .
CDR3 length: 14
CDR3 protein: CASSLLVSTDTQYF
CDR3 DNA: TGCGCCAGCAGCCTGTTGGTTAGCACAGATACGCAGTATTTT

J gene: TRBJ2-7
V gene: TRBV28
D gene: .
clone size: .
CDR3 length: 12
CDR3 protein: CASSLLPAVIYF
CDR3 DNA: TGTGCCAGCAGTTTATTACCGGCCGTCATTTACTTC

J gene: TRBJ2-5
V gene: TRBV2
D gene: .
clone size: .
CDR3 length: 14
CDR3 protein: CASLSRIAQETQYF
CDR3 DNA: TGTGCCAGCCTCTCGAGGATAGCGCAAGAGACCCAGTACTTC

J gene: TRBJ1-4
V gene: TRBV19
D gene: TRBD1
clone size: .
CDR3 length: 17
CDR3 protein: CASSSTGGVGIGEKLFF
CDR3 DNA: TGTGCCAGTAGCTCGACAGGGGGAGTAGGTATCGGTGAAAAACTGTTTTTT

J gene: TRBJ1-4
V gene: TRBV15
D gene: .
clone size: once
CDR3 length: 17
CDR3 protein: CATSSQSPWGLEEKLFF
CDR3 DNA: TGTGCCACCAGCAGTCAATCCCCCTGGGGGCTTGAGGAAAAACTGTTTTTT

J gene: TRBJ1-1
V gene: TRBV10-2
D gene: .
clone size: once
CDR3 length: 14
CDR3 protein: CASSETKSGTEAFF
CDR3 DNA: TGCGCCAGCAGTGAGACAAAAAGCGGGACTGAAGCTTTCTTT

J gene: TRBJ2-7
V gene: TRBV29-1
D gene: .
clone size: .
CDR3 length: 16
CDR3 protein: CSVAGTRTGLSYEQYF
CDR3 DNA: TGCAGCGTTGCCGGTACTCGGACTGGCCTCTCCTACGAGCAGTACTTC

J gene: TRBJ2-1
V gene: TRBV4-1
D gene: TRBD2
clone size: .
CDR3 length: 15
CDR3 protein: CASSQLGLALNEQFF
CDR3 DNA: TGCGCCAGCAGCCAACTCGGACTAGCGTTGAATGAGCAGTTCTTC

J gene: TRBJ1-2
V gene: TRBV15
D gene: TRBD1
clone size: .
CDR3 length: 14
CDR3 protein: CATSRDRGIDGYTF
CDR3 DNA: TGTGCCACCAGCAGAGACAGGGGGATCGATGGCTACACCTTC

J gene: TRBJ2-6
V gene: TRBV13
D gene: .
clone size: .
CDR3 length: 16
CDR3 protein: CASSSLRRGGANVLTF
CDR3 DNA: TGTGCCAGCAGCTCTCTTAGGCGAGGGGGGGCCAACGTCCTGACTTTC

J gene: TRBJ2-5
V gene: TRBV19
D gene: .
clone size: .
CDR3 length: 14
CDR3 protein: CASRRPGDQETQYF
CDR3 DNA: TGTGCCAGTAGGAGACCAGGGGACCAAGAGACCCAGTACTTC

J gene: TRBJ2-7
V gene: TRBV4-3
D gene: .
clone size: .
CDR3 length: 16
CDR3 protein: CASSQDRGASSYEQYF
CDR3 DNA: TGCGCCAGCAGCCAAGATAGGGGGGCCAGCTCCTACGAGCAGTACTTC

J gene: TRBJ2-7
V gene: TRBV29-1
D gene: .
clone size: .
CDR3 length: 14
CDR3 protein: CSVVVGRRPREQYF
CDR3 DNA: TGCAGCGTTGTGGTTGGCCGCAGACCCCGGGAGCAGTACTTC

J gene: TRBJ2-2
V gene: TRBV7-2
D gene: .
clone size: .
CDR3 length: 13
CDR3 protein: CASSWVHTGELFF
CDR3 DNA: TGTGCCAGCAGCTGGGTCCACACCGGGGAGCTGTTTTTT

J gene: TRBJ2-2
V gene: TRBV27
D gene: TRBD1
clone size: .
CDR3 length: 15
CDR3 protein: CASSSQGANTGELFF
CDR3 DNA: TGTGCCAGCAGTTCACAGGGGGCGAACACCGGGGAGCTGTTTTTT

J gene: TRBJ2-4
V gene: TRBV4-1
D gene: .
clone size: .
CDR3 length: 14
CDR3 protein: CASSQLKAGNIQYF
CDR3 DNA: TGCGCCAGCAGCCAGCTAAAAGCCGGGAACATTCAGTACTTC

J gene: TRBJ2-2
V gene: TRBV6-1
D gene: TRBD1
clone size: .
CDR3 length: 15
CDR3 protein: CASSARQGHTGELFF
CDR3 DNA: TGTGCCAGCAGTGCCCGACAGGGTCACACCGGGGAGCTGTTTTTT

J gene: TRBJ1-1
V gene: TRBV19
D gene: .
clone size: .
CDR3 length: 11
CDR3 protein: CASSISWEAFF
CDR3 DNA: TGTGCCAGTAGTATATCCTGGGAAGCTTTCTTT

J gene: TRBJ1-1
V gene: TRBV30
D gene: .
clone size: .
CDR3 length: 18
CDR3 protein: CAWSVRGAGDDLNTEAFF
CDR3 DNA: TGTGCCTGGAGTGTACGAGGGGCAGGCGACGACCTGAACACTGAAGCTTTCTTT

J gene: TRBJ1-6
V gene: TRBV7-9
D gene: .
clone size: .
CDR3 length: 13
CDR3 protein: CASSLAGFSPLHF
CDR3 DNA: TGTGCCAGCAGCTTAGCCGGGTTTTCACCCCTCCACTTT

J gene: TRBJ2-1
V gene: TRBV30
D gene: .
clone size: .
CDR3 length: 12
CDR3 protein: CAWRDSSNEQFF
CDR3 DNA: TGTGCCTGGAGAGATTCCAGCAATGAGCAGTTCTTC

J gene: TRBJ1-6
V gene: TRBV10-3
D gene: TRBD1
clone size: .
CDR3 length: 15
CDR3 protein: CAISESTGGYSPLHF
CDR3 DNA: TGTGCCATCAGTGAGTCGACAGGGGGCTATTCACCCCTCCACTTT

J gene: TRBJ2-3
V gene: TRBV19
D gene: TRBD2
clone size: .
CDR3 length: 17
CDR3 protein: CADWAGETSGSTDTQYF
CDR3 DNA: TGTGCCGATTGGGCAGGGGAAACTAGCGGGAGCACAGATACGCAGTATTTT

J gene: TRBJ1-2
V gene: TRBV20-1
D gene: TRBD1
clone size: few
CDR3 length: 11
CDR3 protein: CSATGVNGYTF
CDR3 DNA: TGCAGTGCCACAGGGGTGAATGGCTACACCTTC

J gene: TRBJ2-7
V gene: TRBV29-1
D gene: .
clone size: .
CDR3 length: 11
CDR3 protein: CSIGTAGTTLF
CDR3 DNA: TGCAGCATAGGGACAGCCGGGACTACTCTCTTC

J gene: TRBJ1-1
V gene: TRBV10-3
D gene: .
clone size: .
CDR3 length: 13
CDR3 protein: CAIWAGPNTEAFF
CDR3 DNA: TGTGCCATCTGGGCAGGGCCGAACACTGAAGCTTTCTTT

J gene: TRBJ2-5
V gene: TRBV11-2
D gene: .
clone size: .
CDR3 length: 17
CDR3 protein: CASSPNLLQGSRETQYF
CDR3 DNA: TGTGCCAGCAGCCCAAACCTCCTGCAGGGGAGTAGGGAGACCCAGTACTTC

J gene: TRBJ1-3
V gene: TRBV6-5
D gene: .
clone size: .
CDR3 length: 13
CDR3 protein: CASSKAGGNTIYF
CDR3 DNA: TGTGCCAGCTCCAAGGCAGGAGGAAACACCATATATTTT

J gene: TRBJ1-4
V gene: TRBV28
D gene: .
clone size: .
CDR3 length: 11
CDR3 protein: CASSDREKLFF
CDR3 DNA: TGTGCCAGCAGTGACAGGGAAAAACTGTTTTTT

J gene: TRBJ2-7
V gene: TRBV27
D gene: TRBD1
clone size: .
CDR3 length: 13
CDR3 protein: CATTGTGGSKQYF
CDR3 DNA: TGTGCCACAACCGGGACAGGGGGAAGTAAGCAGTACTTC

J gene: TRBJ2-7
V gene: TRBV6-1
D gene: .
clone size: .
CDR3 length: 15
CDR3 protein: CASSQGGSPSYEQYF
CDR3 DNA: TGTGCCAGCAGCCAAGGGGGATCCCCTTCCTACGAGCAGTACTTC

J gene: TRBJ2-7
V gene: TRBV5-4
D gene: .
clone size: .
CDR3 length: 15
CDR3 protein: CASSLQAGPSYEQYF
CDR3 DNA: TGTGCCAGCAGCTTACAAGCGGGCCCCTCCTACGAGCAGTACTTC

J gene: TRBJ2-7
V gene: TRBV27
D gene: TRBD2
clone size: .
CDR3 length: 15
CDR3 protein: CASGPLAGGAGEQYF
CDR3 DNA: TGTGCCAGCGGGCCCTTAGCGGGGGGGGCCGGAGAGCAGTACTTC

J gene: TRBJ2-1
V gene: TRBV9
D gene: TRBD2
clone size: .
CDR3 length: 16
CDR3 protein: CASSVGPAGGNNEQFF
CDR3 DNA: TGTGCCAGCAGCGTAGGGCCAGCGGGAGGAAACAATGAGCAGTTCTTC

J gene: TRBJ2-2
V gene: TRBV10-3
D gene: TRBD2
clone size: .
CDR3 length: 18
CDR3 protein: CAISGTSGGAKDTGELFF
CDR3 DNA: TGTGCCATCAGCGGGACTAGCGGGGGGGCCAAGGACACCGGGGAGCTGTTTTTT

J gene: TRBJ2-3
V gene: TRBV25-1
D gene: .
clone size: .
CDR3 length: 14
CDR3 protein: CASSPRTSTDTQYF
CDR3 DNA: TGTGCCAGCAGCCCCCGAACTAGCACAGATACGCAGTATTTT

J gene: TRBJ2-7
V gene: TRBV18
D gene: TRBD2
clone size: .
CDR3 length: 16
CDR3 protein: CASSRAPSGSGYEQYF
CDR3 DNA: TGTGCCAGCTCTCGGGCCCCTAGCGGGAGTGGGTACGAGCAGTACTTC

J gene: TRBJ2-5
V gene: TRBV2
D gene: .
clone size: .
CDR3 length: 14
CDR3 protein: CASSKGSLQETQYF
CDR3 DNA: TGTGCCAGCTCTAAGGGCAGCCTACAAGAGACCCAGTACTTC

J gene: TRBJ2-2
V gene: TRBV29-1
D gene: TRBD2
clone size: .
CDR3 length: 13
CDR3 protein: CSVGTRFTGELFF
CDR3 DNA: TGCAGCGTCGGGACTAGGTTCACCGGGGAGCTGTTTTTT

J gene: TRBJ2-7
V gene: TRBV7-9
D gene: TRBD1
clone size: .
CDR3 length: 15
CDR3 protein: CASRQTGGTASEQYF
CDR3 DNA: TGTGCCAGCAGGCAGACAGGGGGAACAGCATCCGAGCAGTACTTC

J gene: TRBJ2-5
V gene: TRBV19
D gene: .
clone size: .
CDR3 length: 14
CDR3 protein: CASAWGSLGETQYF
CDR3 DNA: TGTGCCAGCGCCTGGGGGTCCCTGGGTGAGACCCAGTACTTC

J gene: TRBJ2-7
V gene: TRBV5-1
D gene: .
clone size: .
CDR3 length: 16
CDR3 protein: CASSSSPGTTPYEQYF
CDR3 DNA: TGCGCCAGCAGCTCATCCCCCGGCACAACCCCCTACGAGCAGTACTTC